The table lists the clone carrying this T cell receptor (beta chain) with a few counts. TCRdb passed the RT-PCR reads through MiXCR, listing each CDR3 protein once. The repertoire has 500,000 to 600,000 distinct CDR3 sequences, around 15% of them found once; the top ten carry 11%. V was trimmed by 7 bases and J by 10 bases, leaving 25 bases between them. CDR1 is MDHEN, CDR2 SYDVKM, per germline. The CDR3 extends over 15 amino acids. This record belongs to a study of response to subunit inactivated influenza vaccine. The sample in question was PBMCs from blood, obtained 11 to 12 days after vaccination. This chain joins TRBV28 and TRBJ1-1; a weak D match, TRBD1 (5 bases). This clonotype was sampled from a man aged 50 to 60 who received an inactivated influenza vaccine. The CDR3 here is CASTPLSRAHPGAFF. The CDR3 region has the DNA TGTGCCAGCACCCCCCTTTCCAGGGCTCATCCGGGAGCTTTCTTT.